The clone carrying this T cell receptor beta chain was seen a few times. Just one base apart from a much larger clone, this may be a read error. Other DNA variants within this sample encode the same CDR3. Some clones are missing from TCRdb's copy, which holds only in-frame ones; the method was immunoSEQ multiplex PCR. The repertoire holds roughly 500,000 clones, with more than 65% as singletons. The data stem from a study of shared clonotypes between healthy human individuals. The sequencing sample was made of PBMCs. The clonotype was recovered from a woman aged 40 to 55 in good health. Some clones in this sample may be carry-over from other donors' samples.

As DNA, the CDR3 is TGTGCCAGCAGCCATCGGACATACGAGCAGTACTTC. This codes for CASSHRTYEQYF. This chain uses TRBV14 with TRBJ2-7; TRBD1 is a possible D gene (5 bases). Germline CDR1 and CDR2: SGHDN and FVKESK. V dropped 3 bases and J dropped 4 bases, with 7 bases sitting between them. This CDR3 has 12 residues.